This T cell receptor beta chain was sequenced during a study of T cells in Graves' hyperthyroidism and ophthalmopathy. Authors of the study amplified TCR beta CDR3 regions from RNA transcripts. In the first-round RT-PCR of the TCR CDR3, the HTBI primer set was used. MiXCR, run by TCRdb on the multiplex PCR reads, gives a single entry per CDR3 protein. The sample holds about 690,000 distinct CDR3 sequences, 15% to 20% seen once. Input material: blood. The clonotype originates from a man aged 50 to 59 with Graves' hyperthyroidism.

CDR3 region: CASANRVGLSNQPQHF. CDR3 sequence (DNA): TGTGCCAGCGCGAACCGAGTGGGGTTGAGCAATCAGCCCCAGCATTTT. This sequence joins TRBV6-1 and TRBJ1-5; no reliable D call. CDR1 and CDR2 (germline): MNHNS, SASEGT. The CDR3 length is 16 residues. The V end lost 8 bases, the J end lost 1 base, and 18 bases lay between the germline ends.